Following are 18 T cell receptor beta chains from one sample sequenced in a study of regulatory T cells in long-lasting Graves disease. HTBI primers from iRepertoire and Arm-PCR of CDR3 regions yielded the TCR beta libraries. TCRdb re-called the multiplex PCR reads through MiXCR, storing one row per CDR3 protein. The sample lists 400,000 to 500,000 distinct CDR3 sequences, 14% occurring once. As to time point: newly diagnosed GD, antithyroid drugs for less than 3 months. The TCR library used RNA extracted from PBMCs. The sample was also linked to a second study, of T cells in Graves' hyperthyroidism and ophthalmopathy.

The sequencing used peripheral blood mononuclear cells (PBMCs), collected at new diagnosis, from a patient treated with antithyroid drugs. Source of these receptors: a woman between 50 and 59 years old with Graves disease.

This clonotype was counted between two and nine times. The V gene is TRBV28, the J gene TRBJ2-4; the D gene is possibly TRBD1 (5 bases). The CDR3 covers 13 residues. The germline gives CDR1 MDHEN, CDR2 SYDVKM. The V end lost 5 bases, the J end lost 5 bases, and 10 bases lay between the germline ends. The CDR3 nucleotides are TGTGCCAGCAGTACAGGTTCCCAAAACATTCAGTACTTC. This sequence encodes CASSTGSQNIQYF.

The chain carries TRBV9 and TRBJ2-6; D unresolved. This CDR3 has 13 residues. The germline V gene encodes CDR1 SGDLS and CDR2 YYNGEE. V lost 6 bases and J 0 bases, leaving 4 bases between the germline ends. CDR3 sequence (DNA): TGTGCCAGCATGAGCTCTGGGGCCAACGTCCTGACTTTC. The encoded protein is CASMSSGANVLTF.

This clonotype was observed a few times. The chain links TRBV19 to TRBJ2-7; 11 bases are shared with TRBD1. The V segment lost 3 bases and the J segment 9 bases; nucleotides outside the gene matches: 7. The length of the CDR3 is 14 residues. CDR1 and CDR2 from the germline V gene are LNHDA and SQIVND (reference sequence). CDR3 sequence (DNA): TGTGCCAGTAGTATCGGACAGGGGGCTGGAACGCAGTACTTC. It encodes CASSIGQGAGTQYF.

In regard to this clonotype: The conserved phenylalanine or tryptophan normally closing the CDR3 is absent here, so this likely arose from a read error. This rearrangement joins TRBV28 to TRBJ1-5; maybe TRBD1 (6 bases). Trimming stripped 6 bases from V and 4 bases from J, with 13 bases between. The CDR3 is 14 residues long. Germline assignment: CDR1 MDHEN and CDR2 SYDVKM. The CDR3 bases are TGTGCCAGCAGGGACGGACAGTTGAATCAGCCCCAGCATCTT. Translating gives CASRDGQLNQPQHL.

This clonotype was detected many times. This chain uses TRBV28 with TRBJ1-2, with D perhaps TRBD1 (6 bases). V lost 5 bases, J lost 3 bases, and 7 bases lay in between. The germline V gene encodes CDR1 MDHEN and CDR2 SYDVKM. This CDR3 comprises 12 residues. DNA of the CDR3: TGTGCCAGCAGTCCAGGGGACTATGGCTACACCTTC. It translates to CASSPGDYGYTF.

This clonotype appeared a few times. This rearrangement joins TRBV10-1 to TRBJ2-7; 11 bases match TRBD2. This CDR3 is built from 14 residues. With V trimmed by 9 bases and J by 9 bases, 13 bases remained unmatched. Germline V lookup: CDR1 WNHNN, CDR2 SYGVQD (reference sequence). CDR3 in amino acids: CARYSSGRLRGQYF. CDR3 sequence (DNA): TGCGCCAGATACTCTAGCGGGAGGTTACGGGGGCAGTACTTC.

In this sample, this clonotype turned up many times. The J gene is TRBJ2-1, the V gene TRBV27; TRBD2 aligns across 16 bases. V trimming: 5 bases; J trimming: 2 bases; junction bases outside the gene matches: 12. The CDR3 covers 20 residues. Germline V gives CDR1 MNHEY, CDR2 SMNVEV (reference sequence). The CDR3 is CASSPPPGTSGRATYNEQFF. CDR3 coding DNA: TGTGCCAGCAGTCCCCCCCCTGGGACTAGCGGGAGGGCCACCTACAATGAGCAGTTCTTC.

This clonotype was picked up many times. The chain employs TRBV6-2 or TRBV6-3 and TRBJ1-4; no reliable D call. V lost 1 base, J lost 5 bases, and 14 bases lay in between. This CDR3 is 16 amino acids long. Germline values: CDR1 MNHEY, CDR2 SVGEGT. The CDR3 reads CASSYWSKTANEKLFF. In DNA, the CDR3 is TGTGCCAGCAGTTACTGGTCGAAAACGGCGAATGAAAAACTGTTTTTT.

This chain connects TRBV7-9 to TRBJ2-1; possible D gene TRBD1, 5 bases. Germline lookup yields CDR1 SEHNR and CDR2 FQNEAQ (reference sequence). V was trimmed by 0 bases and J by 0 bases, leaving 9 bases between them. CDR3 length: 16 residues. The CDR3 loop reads CASSLARTSSYNEQFF. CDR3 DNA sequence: TGTGCCAGCAGCTTAGCCCGGACAAGCTCCTACAATGAGCAGTTCTTC.

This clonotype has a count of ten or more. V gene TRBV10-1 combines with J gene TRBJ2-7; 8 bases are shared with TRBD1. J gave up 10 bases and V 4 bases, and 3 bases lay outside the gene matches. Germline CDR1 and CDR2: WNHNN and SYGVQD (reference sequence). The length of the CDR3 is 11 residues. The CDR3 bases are TGCGCCAGCAGTGCCGGACAGGGTCAGTACTTC. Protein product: CASSAGQGQYF.

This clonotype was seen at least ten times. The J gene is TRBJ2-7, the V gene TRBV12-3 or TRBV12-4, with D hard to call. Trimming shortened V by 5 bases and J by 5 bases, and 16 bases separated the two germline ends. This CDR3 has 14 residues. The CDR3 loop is CASSLVGDPDEQYF. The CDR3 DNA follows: TGTGCCAGCAGTCTCGTCGGAGACCCCGACGAGCAGTACTTC.

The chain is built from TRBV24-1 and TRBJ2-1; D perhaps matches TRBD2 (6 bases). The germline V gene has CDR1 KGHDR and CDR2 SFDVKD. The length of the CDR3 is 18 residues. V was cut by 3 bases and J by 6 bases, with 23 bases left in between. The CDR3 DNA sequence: TGTGCCACCAGTGATCGGGGGTCTGGGTGGCTCATACCCAATGAGCAGTTCTTC. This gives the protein CATSDRGSGWLIPNEQFF.

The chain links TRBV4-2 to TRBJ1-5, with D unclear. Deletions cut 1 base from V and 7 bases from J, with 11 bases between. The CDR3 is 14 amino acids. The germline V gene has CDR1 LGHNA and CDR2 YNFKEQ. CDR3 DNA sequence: TGTGCCAGCAGCCAAGGGGGATTAGAACAGCCCCAGCATTTT. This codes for CASSQGGLEQPQHF.

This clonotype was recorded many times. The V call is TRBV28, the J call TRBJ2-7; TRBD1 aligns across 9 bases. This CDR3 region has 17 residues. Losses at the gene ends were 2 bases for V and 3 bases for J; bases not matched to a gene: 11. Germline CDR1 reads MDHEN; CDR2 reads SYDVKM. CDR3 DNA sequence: TGTGCCAGCAGTTTACTACAGGGACAGGGTAGAGGCTACGAGCAGTACTTC. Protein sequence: CASSLLQGQGRGYEQYF.

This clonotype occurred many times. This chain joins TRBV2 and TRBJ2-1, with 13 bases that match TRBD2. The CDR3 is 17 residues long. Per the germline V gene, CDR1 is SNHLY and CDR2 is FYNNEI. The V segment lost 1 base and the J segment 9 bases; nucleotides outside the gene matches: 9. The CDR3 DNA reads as TGTGCCAGCAGTGAAGAATATACGGGACTAGCGGGAAGTGAGCAGTTCTTC. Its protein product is CASSEEYTGLAGSEQFF. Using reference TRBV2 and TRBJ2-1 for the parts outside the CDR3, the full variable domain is EPEVTQTPSHQVTQMGQEVILRCVPISNHLYFYWYRQILGQKVEFLVSFYNNEISEKSEIFDDQFSVERPDGSNFTLKIRSTKLEDSAMYFCASSEEYTGLAGSEQFFGPGTRLTVL.

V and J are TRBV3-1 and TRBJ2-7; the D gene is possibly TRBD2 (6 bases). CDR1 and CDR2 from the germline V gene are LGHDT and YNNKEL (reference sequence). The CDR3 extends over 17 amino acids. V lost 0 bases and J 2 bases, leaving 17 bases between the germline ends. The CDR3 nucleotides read TGTGCCAGCAGCCAAGATCTTAATAGCGGTTACGCCTACGAGCAGTACTTC. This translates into CASSQDLNSGYAYEQYF.

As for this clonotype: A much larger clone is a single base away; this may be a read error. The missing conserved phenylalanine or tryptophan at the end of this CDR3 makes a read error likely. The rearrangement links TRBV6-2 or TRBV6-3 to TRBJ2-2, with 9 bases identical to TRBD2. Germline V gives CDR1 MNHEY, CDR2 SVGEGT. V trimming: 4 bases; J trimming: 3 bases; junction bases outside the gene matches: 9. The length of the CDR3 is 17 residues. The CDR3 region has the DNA TGTGCCAGCAGTTCTCGCTTCGCGGGAGGGGACACCGGGGAGCTGTTTTAT. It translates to CASSSRFAGGDTGELFY.

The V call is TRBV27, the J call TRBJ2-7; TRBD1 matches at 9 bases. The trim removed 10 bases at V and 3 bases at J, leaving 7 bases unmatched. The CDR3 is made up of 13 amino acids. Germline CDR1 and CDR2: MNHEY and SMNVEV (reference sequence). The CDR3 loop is CANNPTGGYEQYF. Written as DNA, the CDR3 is TGTGCCAACAATCCGACAGGGGGCTACGAGCAGTACTTC.